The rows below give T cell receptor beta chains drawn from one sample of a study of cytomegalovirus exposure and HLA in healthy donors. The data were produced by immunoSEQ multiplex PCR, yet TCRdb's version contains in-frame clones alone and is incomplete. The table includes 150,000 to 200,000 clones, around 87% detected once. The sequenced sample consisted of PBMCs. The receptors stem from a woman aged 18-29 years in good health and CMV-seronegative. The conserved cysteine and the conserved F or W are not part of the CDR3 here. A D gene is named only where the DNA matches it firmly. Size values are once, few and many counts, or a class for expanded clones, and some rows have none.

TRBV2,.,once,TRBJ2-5,ATPLSGLQETQY
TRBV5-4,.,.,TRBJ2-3,ASSLGQSPATQY
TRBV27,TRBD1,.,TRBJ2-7,ASSWDRGRDEQY
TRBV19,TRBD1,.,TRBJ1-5,ASSTRTGHSNQPQH
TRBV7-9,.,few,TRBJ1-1,ASSLYTEAF
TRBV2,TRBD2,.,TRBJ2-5,ASSGLAGGETQY
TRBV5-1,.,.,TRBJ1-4,ASSLARNEKLF
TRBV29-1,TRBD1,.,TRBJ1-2,SVGPDRDNYGYT
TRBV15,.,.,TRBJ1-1,ATSRETGIWTEAF
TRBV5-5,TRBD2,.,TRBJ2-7,ASSPTSGRAYEQY
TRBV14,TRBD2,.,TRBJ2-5,ASSQRGLAGGWAEEETQY
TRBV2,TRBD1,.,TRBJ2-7,ASRGTGVEQY
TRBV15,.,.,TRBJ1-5,ATSNLGGSQPQH
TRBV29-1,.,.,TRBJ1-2,SVDARGYT
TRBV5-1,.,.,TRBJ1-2,ASSLGGGYGYT
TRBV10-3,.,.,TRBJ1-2,AFYGGTGYGYT
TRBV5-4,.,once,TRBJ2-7,ASSPRVADSYEQY
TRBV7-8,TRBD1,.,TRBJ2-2,ASSLAGQLNTGELF
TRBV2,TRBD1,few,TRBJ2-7,ASGQGITYEQY
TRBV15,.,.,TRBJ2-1,ATSSRGYNEQF
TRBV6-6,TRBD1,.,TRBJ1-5,ASSPPGQGVNQPQH
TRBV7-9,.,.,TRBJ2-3,ASSLRVSGSTDTQY
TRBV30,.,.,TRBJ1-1,AWSRTATEAF
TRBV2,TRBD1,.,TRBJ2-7,ASTSGTGSYEQY
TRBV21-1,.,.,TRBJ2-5,ASSKRTDPGQGQETQY
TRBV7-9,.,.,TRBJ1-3,ASSLTGSTWINTIY
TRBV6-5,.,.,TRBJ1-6,ASSYAETPGNSPLH
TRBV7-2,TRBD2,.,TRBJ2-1,ASSLGSSGGGAVYEQF
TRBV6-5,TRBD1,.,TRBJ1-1,ASSNRGRNTEAF